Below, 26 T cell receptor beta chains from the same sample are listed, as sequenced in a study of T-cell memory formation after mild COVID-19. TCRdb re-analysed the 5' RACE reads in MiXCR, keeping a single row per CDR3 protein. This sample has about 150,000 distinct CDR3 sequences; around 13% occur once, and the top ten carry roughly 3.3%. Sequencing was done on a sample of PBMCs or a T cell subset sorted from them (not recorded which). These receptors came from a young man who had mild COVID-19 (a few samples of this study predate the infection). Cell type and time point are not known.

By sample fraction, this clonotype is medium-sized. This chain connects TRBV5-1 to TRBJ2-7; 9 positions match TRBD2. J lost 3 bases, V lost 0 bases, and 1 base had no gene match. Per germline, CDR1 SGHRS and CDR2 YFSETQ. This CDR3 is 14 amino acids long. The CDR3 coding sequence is TGCGCCAGCAGCTTGGAGACTAGCGGCTACGAGCAGTACTTC. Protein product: CASSLETSGYEQYF.

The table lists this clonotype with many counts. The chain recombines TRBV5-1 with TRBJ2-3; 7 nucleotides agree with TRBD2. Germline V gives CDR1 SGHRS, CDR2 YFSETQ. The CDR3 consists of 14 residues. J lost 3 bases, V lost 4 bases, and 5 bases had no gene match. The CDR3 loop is CASSDGGGTDTQYF. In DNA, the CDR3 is TGCGCCAGCAGCGACGGGGGAGGGACAGATACGCAGTATTTT.

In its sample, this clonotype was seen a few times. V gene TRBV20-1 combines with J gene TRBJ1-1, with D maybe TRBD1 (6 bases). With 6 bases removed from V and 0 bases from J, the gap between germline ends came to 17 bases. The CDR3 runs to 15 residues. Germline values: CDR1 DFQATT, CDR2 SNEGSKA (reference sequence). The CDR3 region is CSARGWEGMNTEAFF. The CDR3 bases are TGCAGTGCAAGGGGGTGGGAGGGGATGAACACTGAAGCTTTCTTT.

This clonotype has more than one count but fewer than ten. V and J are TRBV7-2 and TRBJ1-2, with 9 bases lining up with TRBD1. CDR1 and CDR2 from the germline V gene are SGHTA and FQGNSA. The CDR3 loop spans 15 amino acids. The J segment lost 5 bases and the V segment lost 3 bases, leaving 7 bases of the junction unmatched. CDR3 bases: TGTGCCAGCAGCTTCGGGACAGGGATGTCATATGGCTACACCTTC. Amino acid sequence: CASSFGTGMSYGYTF.

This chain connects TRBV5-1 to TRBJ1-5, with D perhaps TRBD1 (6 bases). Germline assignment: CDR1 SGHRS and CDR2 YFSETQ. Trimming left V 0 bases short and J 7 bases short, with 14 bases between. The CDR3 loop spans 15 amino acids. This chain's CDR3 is CASSLDGRGVQPQHF. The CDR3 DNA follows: TGCGCCAGCAGCTTGGACGGCAGGGGAGTGCAGCCCCAGCATTTT.

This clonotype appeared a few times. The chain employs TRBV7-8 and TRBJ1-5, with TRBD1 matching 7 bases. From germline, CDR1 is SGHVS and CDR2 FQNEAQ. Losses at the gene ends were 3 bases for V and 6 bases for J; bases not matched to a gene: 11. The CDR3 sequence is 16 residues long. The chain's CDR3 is CASSFENRGTSQPQHF. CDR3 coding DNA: TGTGCCAGCAGCTTTGAAAACAGGGGTACCAGTCAGCCCCAGCATTTT.

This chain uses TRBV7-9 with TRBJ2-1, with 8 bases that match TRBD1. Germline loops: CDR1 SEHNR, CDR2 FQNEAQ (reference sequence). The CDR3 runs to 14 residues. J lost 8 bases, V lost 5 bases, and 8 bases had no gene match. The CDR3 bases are TGTGCCAGCAGCCCCGACAGGGGTGGGGATGAGCAGTTCTTC. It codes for CASSPDRGGDEQFF.

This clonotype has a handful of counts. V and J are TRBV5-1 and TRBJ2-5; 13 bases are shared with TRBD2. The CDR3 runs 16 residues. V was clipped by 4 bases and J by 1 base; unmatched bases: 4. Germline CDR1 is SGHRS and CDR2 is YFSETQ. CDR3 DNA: TGCGCCAGCAGCCAAGGACTAGCGGGGGCCCAAGAGACCCAGTACTTC. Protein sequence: CASSQGLAGAQETQYF. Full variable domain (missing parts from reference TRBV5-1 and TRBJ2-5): KAGVTQTPRYLIKTRGQQVTLSCSPISGHRSVSWYQQTPGQGLQFLFEYFSETQRNKGNFPGRFSGRQFSNSRSEMNVSTLELGDSALYLCASSQGLAGAQETQYFGPGTRLLVL.

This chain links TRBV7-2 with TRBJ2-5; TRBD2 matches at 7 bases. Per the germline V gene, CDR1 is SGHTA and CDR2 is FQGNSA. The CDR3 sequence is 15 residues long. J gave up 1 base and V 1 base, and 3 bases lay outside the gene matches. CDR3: CASSLVASGQETQYF. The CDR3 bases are TGTGCCAGCAGCTTAGTGGCTAGCGGCCAAGAGACCCAGTACTTC.

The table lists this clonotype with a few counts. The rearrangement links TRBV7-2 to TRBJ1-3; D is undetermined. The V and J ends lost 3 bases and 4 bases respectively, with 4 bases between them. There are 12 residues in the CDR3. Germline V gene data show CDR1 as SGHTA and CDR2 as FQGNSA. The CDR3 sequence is CASSFPGNTIYF. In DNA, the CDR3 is TGTGCCAGCAGCTTTCCCGGAAACACCATATATTTT. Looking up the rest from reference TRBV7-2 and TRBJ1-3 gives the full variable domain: GAGVSQSPSNKVTEKGKDVELRCDPISGHTALYWYRQSLGQGLEFLIYFQGNSAPDKSGLPSDRFSAERTGGSVSTLTIQRTQQEDSAVYLCASSFPGNTIYFGEGSWLTVV.

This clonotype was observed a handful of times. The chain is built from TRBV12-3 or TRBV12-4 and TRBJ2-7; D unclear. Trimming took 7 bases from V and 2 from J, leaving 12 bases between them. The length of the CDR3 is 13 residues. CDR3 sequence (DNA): TGTGCCAGCACCGCCGGGCCTACCTACGAGCAGTACTTC. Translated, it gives CASTAGPTYEQYF.

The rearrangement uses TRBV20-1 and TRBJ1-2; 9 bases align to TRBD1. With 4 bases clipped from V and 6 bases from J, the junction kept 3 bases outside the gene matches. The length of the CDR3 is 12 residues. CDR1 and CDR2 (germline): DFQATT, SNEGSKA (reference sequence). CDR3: CSATTGGNGYTF. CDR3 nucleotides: TGCAGTGCTACGACAGGGGGTAATGGCTACACCTTC.

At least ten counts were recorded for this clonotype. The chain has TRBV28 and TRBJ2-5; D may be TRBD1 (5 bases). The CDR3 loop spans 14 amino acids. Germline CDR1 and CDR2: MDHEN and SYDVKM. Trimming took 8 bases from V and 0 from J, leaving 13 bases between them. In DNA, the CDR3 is TGTGCCAGCGGTATCCGGACATACCAAGAGACCCAGTACTTC. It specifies CASGIRTYQETQYF.

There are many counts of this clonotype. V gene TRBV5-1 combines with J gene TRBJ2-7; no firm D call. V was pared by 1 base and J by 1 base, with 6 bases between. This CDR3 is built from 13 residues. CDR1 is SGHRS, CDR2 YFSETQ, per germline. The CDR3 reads CASSLRVSYEQYF. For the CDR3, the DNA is TGCGCCAGCAGCTTGCGGGTATCCTACGAGCAGTACTTC. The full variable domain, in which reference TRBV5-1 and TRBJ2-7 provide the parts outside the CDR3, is KAGVTQTPRYLIKTRGQQVTLSCSPISGHRSVSWYQQTPGQGLQFLFEYFSETQRNKGNFPGRFSGRQFSNSRSEMNVSTLELGDSALYLCASSLRVSYEQYFGPGTRLTVT.

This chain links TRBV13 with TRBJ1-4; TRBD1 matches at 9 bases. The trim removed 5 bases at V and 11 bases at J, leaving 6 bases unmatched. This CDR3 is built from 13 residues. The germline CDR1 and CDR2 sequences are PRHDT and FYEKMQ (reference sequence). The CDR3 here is CASSRAGTGKLFF. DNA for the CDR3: TGTGCCAGCAGCAGAGCCGGGACAGGGAAACTGTTTTTT.

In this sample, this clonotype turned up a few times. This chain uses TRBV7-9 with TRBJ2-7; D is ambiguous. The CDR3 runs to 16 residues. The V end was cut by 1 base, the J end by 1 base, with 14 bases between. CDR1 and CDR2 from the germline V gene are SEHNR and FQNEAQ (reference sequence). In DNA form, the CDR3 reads TGTGCCAGCAGCTTAGATGGTCGTGGAGTATCCTACGAGCAGTACTTC. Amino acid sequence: CASSLDGRGVSYEQYF.

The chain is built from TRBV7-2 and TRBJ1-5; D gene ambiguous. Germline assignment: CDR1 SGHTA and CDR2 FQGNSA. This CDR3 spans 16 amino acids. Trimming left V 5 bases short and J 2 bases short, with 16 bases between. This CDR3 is CASSPLGSSGNQPQHF. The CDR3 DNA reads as TGTGCCAGCAGCCCCTTGGGTAGCAGTGGCAATCAGCCCCAGCATTTT.

CDR3 in amino acids: CASRLMGAKFYNEQFF. The CDR3 region has the DNA TGTGCAAGTCGCCTAATGGGGGCTAAATTCTACAATGAGCAGTTCTTC. The chain joins TRBV12-2 to TRBJ2-1; TRBD1, as called in the table, went unchecked against the DNA. TRBV12-2 is designated a pseudogene. The CDR3 sequence is 16 residues long.

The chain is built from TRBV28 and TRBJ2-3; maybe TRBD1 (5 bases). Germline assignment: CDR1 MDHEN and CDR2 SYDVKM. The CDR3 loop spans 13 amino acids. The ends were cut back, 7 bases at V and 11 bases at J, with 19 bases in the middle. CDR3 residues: CASKRRSAGLQYF. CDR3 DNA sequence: TGTGCCAGCAAGCGTCGGTCAGCAGGGTTGCAGTATTTT.

CDR3 residues: CASSPRTSREQYF. For the CDR3, the DNA is TGTGCCAGCAGCCCCCGGACTAGCCGAGAGCAGTACTTC. The rearrangement uses TRBV13 and TRBJ2-7, with 8 nucleotides matching TRBD2. V lost 5 bases and J lost 7; bases outside the gene matches: 7. The CDR3 runs 13 residues. The germline gives CDR1 PRHDT, CDR2 FYEKMQ (reference sequence).

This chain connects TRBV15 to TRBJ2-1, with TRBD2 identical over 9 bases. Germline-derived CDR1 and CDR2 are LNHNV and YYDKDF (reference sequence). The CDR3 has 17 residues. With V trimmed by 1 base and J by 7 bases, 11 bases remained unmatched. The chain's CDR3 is CATSRGSAAGGRNEQFF. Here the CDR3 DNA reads TGTGCCACCAGCAGAGGCTCCGCAGCGGGGGGCCGAAATGAGCAGTTCTTC. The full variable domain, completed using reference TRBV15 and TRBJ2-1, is DAMVIQNPRYQVTQFGKPVTLSCSQTLNHNVMYWYQQKSSQAPKLLFHYYDKDFNNEADTPDNFQSRRPNTSFCFLDIRSPGLGDTAMYLCATSRGSAAGGRNEQFFGPGTRLTVL.

DNA for the CDR3: TGTGCCAGCAGCCAAGCGAGTGAGCAGTTCTTC. Protein sequence: CASSQASEQFF. The rearrangement uses TRBV3-1 and TRBJ2-1, with unresolved D. The V gene lost 1 base and the J gene lost 9 bases, with 4 bases spanning the gap. CDR3 length: 11 amino acids. Germline V gene sequence: CDR1 LGHDT, CDR2 YNNKEL (reference sequence).

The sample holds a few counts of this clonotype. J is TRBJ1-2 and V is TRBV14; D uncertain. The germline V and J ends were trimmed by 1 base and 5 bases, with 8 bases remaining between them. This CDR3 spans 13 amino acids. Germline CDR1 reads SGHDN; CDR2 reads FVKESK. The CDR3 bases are TGTGCCAGCAGCCAAGGGACGGAATATGGCTACACCTTC. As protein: CASSQGTEYGYTF.

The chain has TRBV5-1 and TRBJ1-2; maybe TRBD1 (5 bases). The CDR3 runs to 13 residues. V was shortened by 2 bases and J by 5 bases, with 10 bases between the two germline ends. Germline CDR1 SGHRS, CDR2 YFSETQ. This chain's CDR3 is CASSFRTKYGYTF. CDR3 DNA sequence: TGCGCCAGCAGCTTCCGGACAAAATATGGCTACACCTTC. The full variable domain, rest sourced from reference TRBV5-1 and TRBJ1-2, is KAGVTQTPRYLIKTRGQQVTLSCSPISGHRSVSWYQQTPGQGLQFLFEYFSETQRNKGNFPGRFSGRQFSNSRSEMNVSTLELGDSALYLCASSFRTKYGYTFGSGTRLTVV.

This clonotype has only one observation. CDR3 DNA sequence: TGTGCCAGCAGCTTAGGCGTTGGAGGGCCTAGCACAGATACGCAGTATTTT. Translation: CASSLGVGGPSTDTQYF. The J gene is TRBJ2-3, the V gene TRBV7-9; D perhaps matches TRBD2 (6 bases). Germline CDR1 SEHNR, CDR2 FQNEAQ (reference sequence). This CDR3 spans 17 amino acids. With 1 base removed from V and 0 bases from J, the gap between germline ends came to 14 bases.

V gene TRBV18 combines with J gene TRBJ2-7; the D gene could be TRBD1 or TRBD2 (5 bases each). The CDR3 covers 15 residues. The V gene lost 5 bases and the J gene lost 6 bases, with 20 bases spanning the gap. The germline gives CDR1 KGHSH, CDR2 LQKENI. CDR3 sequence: CASSARRPVGGEQYF. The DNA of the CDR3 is TGTGCCAGCTCAGCACGACGGCCAGTTGGGGGCGAGCAGTACTTC.